The next 29 T cell receptor beta chains were all read from a single sample in a study of PD-1 blockade in classical Hodgkin lymphoma. The data were produced by immunoSEQ multiplex PCR, yet TCRdb's version contains in-frame clones alone and is incomplete. Of approximately 90,000 clones listed, roughly 91% are singletons. With no exception, relapse followed autologous stem cell transplantation in all patients, and brentuximab vedotin exposure varied. This specimen was peripheral blood mononuclear cells (PBMCs), taken before the second cycle of nivolumab. All receptors come from a human donor with classical Hodgkin lymphoma.

This chain joins TRBV5-1 and TRBJ2-7, with TRBD2 matching over 8 bases. The CDR3 contains 16 residues. Germline CDR1 reads SGHRS; CDR2 reads YFSETQ. J gave up 4 bases and V 2 bases, and 11 bases lay outside the gene matches. CDR3 sequence reads: CASSFPRGGHSYEQYF. The DNA for the CDR3 is TGCGCCAGCAGCTTTCCCCGGGGGGGACACTCATACGAGCAGTACTTC.

V is TRBV7-9 and J is TRBJ2-3; D gene unclear. The CDR3 has 15 amino acids. Germline CDR1 reads SEHNR; CDR2 reads FQNEAQ (reference sequence). Trimming took 1 base from V and 3 from J, leaving 11 bases between them. The CDR3 region is CASSLGRLGTDTQYF. The DNA for the CDR3 is TGTGCCAGCAGCTTAGGACGCTTAGGAACAGATACGCAGTATTTT.

The J gene is TRBJ2-2, the V gene TRBV11-2; tentative D call: TRBD1 (6 bases). V was cut by 1 base and J by 10 bases, with 22 bases left in between. The germline V gene encodes CDR1 SGHAT and CDR2 FQNNGV. The CDR3 spans 17 residues. CDR3 region: CASSLARGSEGNKELFF. The CDR3 coding sequence is TGTGCCAGCAGCTTAGCAAGGGGGTCTGAGGGGAACAAGGAGCTGTTTTTT.

The gene calls are TRBV5-1 and TRBJ2-7, with D perhaps TRBD1 (6 bases). Germline-derived CDR1 and CDR2 are SGHRS and YFSETQ. V lost 3 bases to trimming and J lost 2 bases, with 15 bases between them. This CDR3 is built from 15 residues. Here the CDR3 reads CASSWTGTSTYEQYF. CDR3 nucleotides: TGCGCCAGCAGCTGGACCGGGACAAGCACCTACGAGCAGTACTTC.

The chain couples TRBV5-1 to TRBJ1-4; D gene ambiguous. V was cut by 2 bases and J by 8 bases, with 10 bases left in between. This CDR3 region has 13 residues. Germline V CDR1 and CDR2: SGHRS, YFSETQ. The CDR3 sequence: CASSFSPGEKLFF. The DNA of the CDR3 is TGCGCCAGCAGCTTTTCTCCCGGAGAAAAACTGTTTTTT.

The chain recombines TRBV5-1 with TRBJ1-3; no reliable D call. The germline V gene has CDR1 SGHRS and CDR2 YFSETQ. Trimming stripped 1 base from V and 0 bases from J, with 14 bases between. The CDR3 length is 17 residues. For the CDR3, the DNA is TGCGCCAGCAGCTTGTTAACATCTGGGAGCTCTGGAAACACCATATATTTT. It is translated as CASSLLTSGSSGNTIYF.

This chain links TRBV4-1 with TRBJ2-1; 15 bases are a match to TRBD2. The CDR3 is 20 amino acids. CDR1 is MGHRA, CDR2 YSYEKL, per germline. J lost 0 bases, V lost 4 bases, and 10 bases had no gene match. In nucleotides, the CDR3 is TGCGCCAGCAGCCGCCGCTCGGGACTAGCGGGAGGAAGCTCCTACAATGAGCAGTTCTTC. Translation gives CASSRRSGLAGGSSYNEQFF.

The chain is built from TRBV6-6 and TRBJ2-3; D gene ambiguous. This CDR3 comprises 16 residues. V was clipped by 6 bases and J by 0 bases, with 16 bases between them. The germline gives CDR1 MNHNY, CDR2 SVGAGI (reference sequence). The CDR3 here is CASSLGKKWSTDTQYF. The DNA for the CDR3 is TGTGCCAGCAGCTTAGGGAAGAAGTGGAGCACAGATACGCAGTATTTT.

This sequence joins TRBV6-6 and TRBJ2-4, with unresolved D. The CDR3 covers 15 residues. V was cut by 7 bases and J by 1 base, with 14 bases left in between. Germline CDR1 and CDR2: MNHNY and SVGAGI (reference sequence). CDR3 residues: CASTSSTYAKNIQYF. CDR3 DNA sequence: TGTGCCAGCACTTCCTCGACTTATGCCAAAAACATTCAGTACTTC.

The rearrangement joins TRBV28 to TRBJ2-3, with 10 bases that match TRBD2. Unmatched junction bases numbered 5, after V lost 3 bases and J lost 2 bases. Germline V lookup: CDR1 MDHEN, CDR2 SYDVKM. The CDR3 is made up of 16 amino acids. CDR3 sequence (DNA): TGTGCCAGCAGTTTTGGCCTAGCGGGAGCCACAGATACGCAGTATTTT. This translates into CASSFGLAGATDTQYF. The entire variable domain, with the rest obtained from reference TRBV28 and TRBJ2-3, is as follows: DVKVTQSSRYLVKRTGEKVFLECVQDMDHENMFWYRQDPGLGLRLIYFSYDVKMKEKGDIPEGYSVSREKKERFSLILESASTNQTSMYLCASSFGLAGATDTQYFGPGTRLTVL.

This chain connects TRBV4-1 to TRBJ2-1; 10 bases are shared with TRBD1. V shed 5 bases, J shed 8 bases, and the junction held 0 bases outside the gene matches. The length of the CDR3 is 12 residues. Germline-derived CDR1 and CDR2 are MGHRA and YSYEKL. CDR3 in DNA: TGCGCCAGCAGCGACAGGGGGCATGAGCAGTTCTTC. Translation gives CASSDRGHEQFF.

V usage is TRBV5-8 and J usage is TRBJ2-1; TRBD2 aligns across 14 bases. The J segment lost 6 bases and the V segment lost 2 bases, leaving 13 bases of the junction unmatched. The CDR3 loop spans 19 amino acids. Germline-derived CDR1 and CDR2 are SGHTS and YDEGEE. DNA for the CDR3: TGTGCCAGCAGCTTTCGACAGGGGACTAGCGGGAGTTGGCTCAATGAGCAGTTCTTC. It encodes CASSFRQGTSGSWLNEQFF.

In its sample, this clone was seen a few times. V and J are TRBV19 and TRBJ1-1; D is unclear. Germline assignment: CDR1 LNHDA and CDR2 SQIVND (reference sequence). The V end was cut by 3 bases, the J end by 1 base, with 9 bases between. The CDR3 totals 14 residues. The CDR3 sequence is CASSIGAANTEAFF. The CDR3 DNA follows: TGTGCCAGTAGTATCGGAGCAGCGAACACTGAAGCTTTCTTT.

The chain is built from TRBV5-1 and TRBJ2-2; TRBD2 matches 14 bases. After removal of 3 bases from V and 7 bases from J, the junction contained 5 bases not matched to a gene. Germline-derived CDR1 and CDR2 are SGHRS and YFSETQ. This CDR3 comprises 16 residues. The CDR3 protein is CASSSGLAGGNGELFF. DNA of the CDR3: TGCGCCAGCAGCTCCGGACTAGCGGGAGGTAACGGGGAGCTGTTTTTT.

This rearrangement joins TRBV9 to TRBJ2-7; perhaps TRBD1 as D (5 bases). The germline gives CDR1 SGDLS, CDR2 YYNGEE. Trimming pared 4 bases from V and 4 bases from J, leaving 21 bases between. CDR3 length: 16 residues. CDR3 DNA: TGTGCCAGCAGCCCCGGATCGAAGGGGATCCCTTACGAGCAGTACTTC. It translates to CASSPGSKGIPYEQYF.

The V gene is TRBV6-5, the J gene TRBJ1-1; no definite D call. The CDR3 totals 13 residues. V lost 6 bases to trimming and J lost 1 base, with 9 bases between them. Germline-derived CDR1 and CDR2 are MNHEY and SVGAGI. The CDR3 spells CASRPHSNTEAFF. Here the CDR3 DNA reads TGTGCCAGCAGACCGCACTCGAACACTGAAGCTTTCTTT.

This clone was detected once. This chain connects TRBV6-6 to TRBJ2-7; 10 bases are a match to TRBD1. The length of the CDR3 is 14 residues. Germline assignment: CDR1 MNHNY and CDR2 SVGAGI (reference sequence). The J segment lost 3 bases and the V segment lost 6 bases, leaving 5 bases of the junction unmatched. CDR3 amino acids: CASRETGGSYEQYF. Written as DNA, the CDR3 is TGTGCCAGCAGAGAGACAGGGGGCAGCTACGAGCAGTACTTC.

This chain joins TRBV5-1 and TRBJ2-1; 14 bases map to TRBD2. The CDR3 extends over 11 amino acids. Trimming at V came to 7 bases and at J to 15 bases, leaving 3 bases not matched to a gene. CDR1 is SGHRS and CDR2 is YFSETQ in the germline V gene. CDR3 nucleotide sequence: TGCGCCAGCGGGACTAGCGGGAGTCGGTTCTTC. This translates into CASGTSGSRFF.

The count of this clone is one. V is TRBV5-4 and J is TRBJ1-3; D gene unclear. V gave up 4 bases and J gave up 4 bases, with 15 bases separating them. Germline CDR1 reads SGHNT; CDR2 reads YYREEE (reference sequence). There are 15 residues in the CDR3. CDR3 bases: TGTGCCAGCAGCCGCGGGGTGGTTTCGGGAAACACCATATATTTT. Protein: CASSRGVVSGNTIYF.

The rearrangement uses TRBV28 and TRBJ1-2, with TRBD1 matching 8 bases. V dropped 5 bases and J dropped 7; count of bases not matched to a gene: 6. Germline CDR1 and CDR2: MDHEN and SYDVKM. The CDR3 sequence is 13 residues long. The CDR3 loop reads CASSPGGTVGYTF. Written as DNA, the CDR3 is TGTGCCAGCAGTCCAGGGGGCACTGTTGGCTACACCTTC.

This chain connects TRBV25-1 to TRBJ1-5; D might be TRBD1 (5 bases). V was shortened by 4 bases and J by 6 bases, with 13 bases between the two germline ends. This CDR3 has 14 residues. Per the germline V gene, CDR1 is MGHDK and CDR2 is SYGVNS. CDR3 amino acids: CASSVPGEGQPQHF. The CDR3 bases are TGTGCCAGCAGTGTCCCGGGGGAGGGTCAGCCCCAGCATTTT.

This chain uses TRBV11-2 with TRBJ2-7, with D perhaps TRBD1 or TRBD2 (5 bases each). The germline CDR1 and CDR2 sequences are SGHAT and FQNNGV. The CDR3 spans 14 residues. The V and J ends lost 4 bases and 0 bases respectively, with 10 bases between them. CDR3 loop: CASSWGSSSYEQYF. DNA for the CDR3: TGTGCCAGCAGCTGGGGGTCAAGCTCCTACGAGCAGTACTTC.

This clone was seen more than once but under ten times. J is TRBJ1-1 and V is TRBV30; D gene uncertain. V was clipped by 3 bases and J by 1 base, with 3 bases between them. The CDR3 runs 11 residues. In germline, CDR1 is GTSNPN, CDR2 SVGIG (reference sequence). CDR3 DNA sequence: TGTGCCTGGAGAAGGAACACTGAAGCTTTCTTT. Its translation is CAWRRNTEAFF.

The chain carries TRBV6-5 and TRBJ1-2; a weak D match, TRBD1 (5 bases). Trimming took off 5 bases at V and 3 bases at J, with 13 bases between the two ends. Germline CDR1 is MNHEY and CDR2 is SVGAGI. This CDR3 comprises 14 residues. The chain's CDR3 is CASSTSGRDYGYTF. The CDR3 nucleotides are TGTGCCAGCAGTACCTCGGGCAGGGACTATGGCTACACCTTC.

This clone has a single count. The chain employs TRBV14 and TRBJ2-5, with D perhaps matching TRBD1 or TRBD2 (5 bases each). V lost 4 bases, J lost 7 bases, and 19 bases lay in between. CDR1 SGHDN and CDR2 FVKESK come from the germline V gene. This CDR3 spans 15 amino acids. CDR3 protein: CASSPRGGPVGTQYF. As DNA, the CDR3 is TGTGCCAGCAGCCCCCGGGGCGGCCCGGTAGGGACCCAGTACTTC.

V gene TRBV5-4 combines with J gene TRBJ2-4; TRBD1 agrees at 7 bases. Germline V gives CDR1 SGHNT, CDR2 YYREEE (reference sequence). Trimming removed 4 bases from V and 4 bases from J; junction bases left unmatched: 20. CDR3 length: 19 residues. The CDR3, as DNA: TGTGCCAGCAGCAAACCGGGACAGCACGCGGCTCATCCAAAAAACATTCAGTACTTC. Amino acid sequence: CASSKPGQHAAHPKNIQYF.

A remark on this clone: The sample holds other DNA sequences that translate to the same CDR3. The V gene is TRBV5-1, the J gene TRBJ1-1; weak D call: TRBD1 (5 bases). V shed 0 bases and J shed 5 bases, with 11 bases lying between them. CDR3 size: 14 residues. From germline, CDR1 is SGHRS and CDR2 YFSETQ. CDR3 sequence (DNA): TGCGCCAGCAGCTTGGGGCAGGGAGGGACTGAAGCTTTCTTT. Its protein product is CASSLGQGGTEAFF.

V is TRBV27 and J is TRBJ2-7; 7 nucleotides line up with TRBD1. CDR1 MNHEY and CDR2 SMNVEV come from the germline V gene (reference sequence). V lost 3 bases and J lost 8; bases outside the gene matches: 4. The CDR3 is 12 residues long. The CDR3 here is CASSFRQGQQYF. In nucleotides, the CDR3 is TGTGCCAGCAGTTTCCGACAGGGACAGCAGTACTTC.

The chain carries TRBV7-8 and TRBJ2-5; D may be TRBD2 (6 bases). The length of the CDR3 is 16 residues. Germline CDR1 SGHVS, CDR2 FQNEAQ. V lost 3 bases and J lost 3, with 17 bases in between. CDR3 sequence (DNA): TGTGCCAGCAGCTTCCGCGGGGTAGGGTGGGAAGAGACCCAGTACTTC. The encoded protein is CASSFRGVGWEETQYF.